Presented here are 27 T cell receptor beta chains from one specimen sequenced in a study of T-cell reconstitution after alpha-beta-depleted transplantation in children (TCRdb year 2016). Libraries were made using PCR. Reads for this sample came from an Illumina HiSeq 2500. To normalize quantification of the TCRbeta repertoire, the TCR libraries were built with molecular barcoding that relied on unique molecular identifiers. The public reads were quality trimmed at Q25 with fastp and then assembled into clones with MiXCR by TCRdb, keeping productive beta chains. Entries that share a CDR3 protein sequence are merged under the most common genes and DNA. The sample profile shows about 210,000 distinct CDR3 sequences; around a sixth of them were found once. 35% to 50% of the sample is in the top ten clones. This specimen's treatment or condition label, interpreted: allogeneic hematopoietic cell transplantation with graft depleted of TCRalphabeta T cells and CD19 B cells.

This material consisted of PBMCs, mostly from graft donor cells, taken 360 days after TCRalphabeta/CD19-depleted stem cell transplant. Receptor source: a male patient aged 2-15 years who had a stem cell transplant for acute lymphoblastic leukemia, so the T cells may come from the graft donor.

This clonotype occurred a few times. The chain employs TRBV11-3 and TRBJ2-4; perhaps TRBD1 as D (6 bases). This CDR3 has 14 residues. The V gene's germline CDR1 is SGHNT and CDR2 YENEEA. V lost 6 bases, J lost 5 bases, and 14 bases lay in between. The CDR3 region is CASSPQGPENIQYF. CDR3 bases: TGTGCCAGCAGTCCACAGGGACCGGAAAACATTCAGTACTTC.

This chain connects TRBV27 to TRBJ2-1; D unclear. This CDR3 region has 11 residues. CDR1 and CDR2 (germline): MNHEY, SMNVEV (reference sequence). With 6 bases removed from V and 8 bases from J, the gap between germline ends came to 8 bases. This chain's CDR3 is CASRWGDEQFF. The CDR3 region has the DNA TGTGCCAGCAGGTGGGGTGATGAGCAGTTCTTC.

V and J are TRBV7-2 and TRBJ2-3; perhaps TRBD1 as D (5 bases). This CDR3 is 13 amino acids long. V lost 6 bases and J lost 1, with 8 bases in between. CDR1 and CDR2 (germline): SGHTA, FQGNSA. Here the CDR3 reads CASRLQGTDTQYF. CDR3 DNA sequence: TGTGCCAGCAGGTTACAGGGCACAGATACGCAGTATTTT.

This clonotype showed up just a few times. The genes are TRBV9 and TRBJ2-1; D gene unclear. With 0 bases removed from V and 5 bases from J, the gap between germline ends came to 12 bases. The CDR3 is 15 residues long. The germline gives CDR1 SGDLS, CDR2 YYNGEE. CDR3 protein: CASSVGMVAHNEQFF. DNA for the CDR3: TGTGCCAGCAGCGTAGGTATGGTGGCCCACAATGAGCAGTTCTTC.

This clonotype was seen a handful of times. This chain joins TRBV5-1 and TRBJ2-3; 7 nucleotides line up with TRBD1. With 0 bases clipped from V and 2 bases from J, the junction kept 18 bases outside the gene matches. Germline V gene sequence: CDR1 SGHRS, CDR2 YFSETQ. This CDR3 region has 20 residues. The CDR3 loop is CASSLVPGQNLITPTDTQYF. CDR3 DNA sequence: TGCGCCAGCAGCTTGGTACCGGGACAGAACCTAATAACTCCCACAGATACGCAGTATTTT. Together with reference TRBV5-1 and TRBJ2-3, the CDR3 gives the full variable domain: KAGVTQTPRYLIKTRGQQVTLSCSPISGHRSVSWYQQTPGQGLQFLFEYFSETQRNKGNFPGRFSGRQFSNSRSEMNVSTLELGDSALYLCASSLVPGQNLITPTDTQYFGPGTRLTVL.

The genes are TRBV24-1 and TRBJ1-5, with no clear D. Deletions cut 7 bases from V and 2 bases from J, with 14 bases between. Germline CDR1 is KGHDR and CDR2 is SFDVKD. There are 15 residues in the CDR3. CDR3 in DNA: TGTGCCACCAGCCCCTCCCCCGGGGGCAATCAGCCCCAGCATTTT. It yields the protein CATSPSPGGNQPQHF.

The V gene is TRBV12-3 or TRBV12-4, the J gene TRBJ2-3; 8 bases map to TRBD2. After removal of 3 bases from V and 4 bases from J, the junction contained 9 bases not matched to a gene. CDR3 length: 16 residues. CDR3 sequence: CASSLLAGPQADTQYF. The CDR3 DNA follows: TGTGCCAGCAGTTTGTTAGCGGGGCCCCAGGCAGATACGCAGTATTTT.

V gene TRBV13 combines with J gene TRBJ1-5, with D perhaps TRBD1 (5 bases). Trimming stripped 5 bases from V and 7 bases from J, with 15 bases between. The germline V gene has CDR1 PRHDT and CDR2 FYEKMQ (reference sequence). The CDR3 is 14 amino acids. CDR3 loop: CASSQGPKDQPQHF. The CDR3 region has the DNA TGTGCCAGCAGCCAGGGCCCGAAGGACCAGCCCCAGCATTTT.

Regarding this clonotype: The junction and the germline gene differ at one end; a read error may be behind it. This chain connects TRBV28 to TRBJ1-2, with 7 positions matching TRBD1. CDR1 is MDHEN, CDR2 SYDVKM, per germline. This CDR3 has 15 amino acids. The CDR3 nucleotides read TGTGCCAGCACTTTAGGGGGCAGGACTAACTATGGCTACACCTTC. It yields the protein CASTLGGRTNYGYTF.

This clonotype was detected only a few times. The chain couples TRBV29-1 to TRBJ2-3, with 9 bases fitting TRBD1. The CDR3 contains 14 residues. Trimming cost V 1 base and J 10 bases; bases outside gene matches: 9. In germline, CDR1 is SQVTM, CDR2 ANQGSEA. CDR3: CSVEATGTGTPQYF. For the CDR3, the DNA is TGCAGCGTTGAAGCGACCGGGACAGGGACTCCGCAGTATTTT.

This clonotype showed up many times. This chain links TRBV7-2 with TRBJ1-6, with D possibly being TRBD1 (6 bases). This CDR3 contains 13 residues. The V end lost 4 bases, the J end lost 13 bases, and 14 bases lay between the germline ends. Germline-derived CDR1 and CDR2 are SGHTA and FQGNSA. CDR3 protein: CASSSYREIPLHF. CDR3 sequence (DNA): TGTGCCAGCAGCTCGTACAGGGAGATCCCCCTCCACTTT. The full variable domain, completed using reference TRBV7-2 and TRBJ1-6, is GAGVSQSPSNKVTEKGKDVELRCDPISGHTALYWYRQSLGQGLEFLIYFQGNSAPDKSGLPSDRFSAERTGGSVSTLTIQRTQQEDSAVYLCASSSYREIPLHFGNGTRLTVT.

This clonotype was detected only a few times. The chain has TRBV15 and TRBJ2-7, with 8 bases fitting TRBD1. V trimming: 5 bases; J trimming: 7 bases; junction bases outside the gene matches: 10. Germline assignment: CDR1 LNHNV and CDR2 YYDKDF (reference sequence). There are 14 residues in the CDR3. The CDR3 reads CATSARQGRREQYF. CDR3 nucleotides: TGTGCCACCAGCGCACGACAGGGGCGCAGGGAGCAGTACTTC.

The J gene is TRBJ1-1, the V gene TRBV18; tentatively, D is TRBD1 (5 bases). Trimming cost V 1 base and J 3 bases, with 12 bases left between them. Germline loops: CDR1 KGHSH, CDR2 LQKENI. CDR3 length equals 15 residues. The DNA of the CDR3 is TGTGCCAGCTCACCACAGAATGGGGGGGACACTGAAGCTTTCTTT. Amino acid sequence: CASSPQNGGDTEAFF.

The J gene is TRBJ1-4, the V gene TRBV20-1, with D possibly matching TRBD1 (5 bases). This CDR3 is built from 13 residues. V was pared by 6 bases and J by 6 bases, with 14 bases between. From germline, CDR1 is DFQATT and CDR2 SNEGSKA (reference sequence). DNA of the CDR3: TGCAGTGCCACCGGGACGAGTGATGAAAAACTGTTTTTT. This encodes CSATGTSDEKLFF.

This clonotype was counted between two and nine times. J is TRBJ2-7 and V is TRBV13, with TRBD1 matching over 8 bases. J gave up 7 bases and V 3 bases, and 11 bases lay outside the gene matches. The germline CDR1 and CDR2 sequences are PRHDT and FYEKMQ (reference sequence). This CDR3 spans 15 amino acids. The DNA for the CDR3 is TGTGCCAGCAGCTTCAGGGGGCGTCTTTTCTATGAGCAGTACTTC. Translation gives CASSFRGRLFYEQYF.

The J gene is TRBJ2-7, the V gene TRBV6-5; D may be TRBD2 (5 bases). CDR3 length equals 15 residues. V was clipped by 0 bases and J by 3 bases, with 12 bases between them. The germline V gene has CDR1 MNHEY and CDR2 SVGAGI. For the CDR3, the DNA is TGTGCCAGCAGTTACTCGGGTTATCGGGACTACGAGCAGTACTTC. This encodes CASSYSGYRDYEQYF.

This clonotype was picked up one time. The CDR3: CASSLVRDRRTSTDTQYF. In DNA form, the CDR3 reads TGTGCCAGCAGCTTGGTACGGGACAGAAGAACTAGCACAGATACGCAGTATTTT. The chain is built from TRBV5-6 and TRBJ2-3; 7 nucleotides line up with TRBD1. The CDR3 runs 18 residues. With 0 bases clipped from V and 0 bases from J, the junction kept 10 bases outside the gene matches. Germline CDR1 and CDR2: SGHDT and YYEEEE.

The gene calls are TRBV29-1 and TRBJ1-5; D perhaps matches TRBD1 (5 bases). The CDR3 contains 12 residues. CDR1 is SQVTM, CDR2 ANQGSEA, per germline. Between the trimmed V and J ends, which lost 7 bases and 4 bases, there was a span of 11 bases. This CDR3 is CSAGGGNQPQHF. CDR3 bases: TGCAGCGCTGGTGGGGGAAATCAGCCCCAGCATTTT.

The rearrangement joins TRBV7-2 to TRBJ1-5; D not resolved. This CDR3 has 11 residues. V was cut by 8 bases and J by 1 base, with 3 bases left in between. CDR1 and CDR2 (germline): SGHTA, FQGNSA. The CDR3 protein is CASGSNQPQHF. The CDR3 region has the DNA TGTGCCAGCGGAAGCAATCAGCCCCAGCATTTT.

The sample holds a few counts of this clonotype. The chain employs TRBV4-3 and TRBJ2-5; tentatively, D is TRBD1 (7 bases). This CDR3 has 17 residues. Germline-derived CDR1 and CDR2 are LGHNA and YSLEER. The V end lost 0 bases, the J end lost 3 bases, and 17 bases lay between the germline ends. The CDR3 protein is CASSQEVAGGPKETQYF. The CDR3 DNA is TGCGCCAGCAGCCAAGAAGTAGCAGGGGGGCCAAAAGAGACCCAGTACTTC.

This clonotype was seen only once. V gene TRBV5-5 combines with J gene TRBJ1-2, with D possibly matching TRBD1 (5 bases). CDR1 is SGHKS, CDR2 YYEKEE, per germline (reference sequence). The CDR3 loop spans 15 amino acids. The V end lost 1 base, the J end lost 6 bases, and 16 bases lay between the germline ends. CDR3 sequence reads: CASSLWRGPRDGYTF. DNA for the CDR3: TGTGCCAGCAGCTTGTGGCGGGGACCTAGGGATGGCTACACCTTC.

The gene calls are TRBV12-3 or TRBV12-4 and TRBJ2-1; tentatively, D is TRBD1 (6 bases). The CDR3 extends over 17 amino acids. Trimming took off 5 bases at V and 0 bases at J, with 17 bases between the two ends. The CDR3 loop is CASSIPTGQSSYNEQFF. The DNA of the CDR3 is TGTGCCAGCAGTATCCCGACGGGACAAAGCTCCTACAATGAGCAGTTCTTC.

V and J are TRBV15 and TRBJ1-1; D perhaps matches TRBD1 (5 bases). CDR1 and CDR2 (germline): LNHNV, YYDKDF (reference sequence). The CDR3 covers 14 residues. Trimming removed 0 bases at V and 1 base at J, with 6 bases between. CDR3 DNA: TGTGCCACCAGCAGAGATGGGGGGAACACTGAAGCTTTCTTT. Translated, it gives CATSRDGGNTEAFF. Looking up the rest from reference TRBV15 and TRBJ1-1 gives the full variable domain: DAMVIQNPRYQVTQFGKPVTLSCSQTLNHNVMYWYQQKSSQAPKLLFHYYDKDFNNEADTPDNFQSRRPNTSFCFLDIRSPGLGDTAMYLCATSRDGGNTEAFFGQGTRLTVV.

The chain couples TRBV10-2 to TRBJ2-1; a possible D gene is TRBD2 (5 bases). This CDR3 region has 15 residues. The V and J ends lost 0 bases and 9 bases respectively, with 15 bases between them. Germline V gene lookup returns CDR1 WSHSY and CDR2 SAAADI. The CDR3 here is CASSESTHRGSEQFF. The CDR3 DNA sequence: TGCGCCAGCAGTGAGTCGACTCATCGAGGGTCTGAGCAGTTCTTC.

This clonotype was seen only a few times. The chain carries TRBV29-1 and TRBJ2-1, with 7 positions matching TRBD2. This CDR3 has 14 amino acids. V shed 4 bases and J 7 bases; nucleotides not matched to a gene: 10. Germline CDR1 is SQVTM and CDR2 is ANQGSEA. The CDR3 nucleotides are TGCAGCGTTGCGGTGGTAGCGGGCCGTAATGAGCAGTTCTTC. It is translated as CSVAVVAGRNEQFF.

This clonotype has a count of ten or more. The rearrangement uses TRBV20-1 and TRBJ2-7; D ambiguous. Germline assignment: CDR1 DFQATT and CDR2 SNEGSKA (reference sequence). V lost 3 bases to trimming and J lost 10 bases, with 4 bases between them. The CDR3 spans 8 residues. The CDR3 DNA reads TGCAGTGCTAGGGACCAGTACTTC. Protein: CSARDQYF.

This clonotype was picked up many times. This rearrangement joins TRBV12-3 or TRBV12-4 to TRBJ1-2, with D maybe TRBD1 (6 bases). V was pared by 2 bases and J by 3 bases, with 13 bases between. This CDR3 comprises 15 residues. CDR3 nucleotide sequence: TGTGCCAGCAGTTTAACAGGGAAACAGGACTATGGCTACACCTTC. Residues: CASSLTGKQDYGYTF.